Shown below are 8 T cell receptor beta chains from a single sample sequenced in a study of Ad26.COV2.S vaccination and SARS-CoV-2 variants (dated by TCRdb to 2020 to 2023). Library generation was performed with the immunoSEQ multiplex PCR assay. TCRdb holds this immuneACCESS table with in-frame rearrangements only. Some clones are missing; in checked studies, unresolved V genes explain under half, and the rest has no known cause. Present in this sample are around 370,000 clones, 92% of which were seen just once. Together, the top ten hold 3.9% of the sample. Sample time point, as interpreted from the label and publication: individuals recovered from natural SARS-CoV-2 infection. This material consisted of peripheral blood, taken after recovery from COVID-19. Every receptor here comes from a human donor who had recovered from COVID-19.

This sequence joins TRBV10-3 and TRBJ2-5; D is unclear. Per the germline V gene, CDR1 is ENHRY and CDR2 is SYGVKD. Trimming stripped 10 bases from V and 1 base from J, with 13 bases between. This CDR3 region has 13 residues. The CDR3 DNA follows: TGTGCCACACAAGTCCACCCCCAAGAGACCCAGTACTTC. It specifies CATQVHPQETQYF.

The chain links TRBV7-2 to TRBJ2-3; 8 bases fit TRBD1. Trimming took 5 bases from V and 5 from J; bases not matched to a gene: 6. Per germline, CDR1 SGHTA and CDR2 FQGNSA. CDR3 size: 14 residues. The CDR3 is CASSLDRGRDTQYF. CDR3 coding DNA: TGTGCCAGCAGCCTAGACAGGGGACGAGATACGCAGTATTTT.

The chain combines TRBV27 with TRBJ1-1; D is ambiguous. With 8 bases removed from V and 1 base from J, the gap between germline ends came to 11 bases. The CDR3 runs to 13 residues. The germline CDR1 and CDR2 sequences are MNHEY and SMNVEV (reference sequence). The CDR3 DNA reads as TGTGCCAGCCATACCCCGGGGAACACTGAAGCTTTCTTT. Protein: CASHTPGNTEAFF.

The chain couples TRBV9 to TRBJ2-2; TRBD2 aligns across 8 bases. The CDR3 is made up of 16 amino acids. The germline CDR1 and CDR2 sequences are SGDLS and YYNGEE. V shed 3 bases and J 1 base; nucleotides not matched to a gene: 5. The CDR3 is CASSGRGAENTGELFF. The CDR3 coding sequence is TGTGCCAGCAGCGGGCGGGGGGCTGAGAACACCGGGGAGCTGTTTTTT. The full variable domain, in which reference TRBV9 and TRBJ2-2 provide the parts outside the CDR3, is DSGVTQTPKHLITATGQRVTLRCSPRSGDLSVYWYQQSLDQGLQFLIQYYNGEERAKGNILERFSAQQFPDLHSELNLSSLELGDSALYFCASSGRGAENTGELFFGEGSRLTVL.

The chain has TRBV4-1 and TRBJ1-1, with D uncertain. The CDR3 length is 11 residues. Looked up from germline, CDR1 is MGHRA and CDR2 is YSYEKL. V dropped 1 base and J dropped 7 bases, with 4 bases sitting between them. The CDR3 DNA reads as TGCGCCAGCAGCCAAGCCGGTGAAGCTTTCTTT. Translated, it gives CASSQAGEAFF.

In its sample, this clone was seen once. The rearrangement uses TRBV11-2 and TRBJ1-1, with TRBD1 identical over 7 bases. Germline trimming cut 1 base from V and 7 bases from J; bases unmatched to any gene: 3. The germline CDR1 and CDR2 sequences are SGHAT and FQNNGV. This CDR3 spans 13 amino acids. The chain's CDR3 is CASSLVQGFEAFF. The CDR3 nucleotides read TGTGCCAGCAGCTTAGTACAGGGGTTTGAAGCTTTCTTT.

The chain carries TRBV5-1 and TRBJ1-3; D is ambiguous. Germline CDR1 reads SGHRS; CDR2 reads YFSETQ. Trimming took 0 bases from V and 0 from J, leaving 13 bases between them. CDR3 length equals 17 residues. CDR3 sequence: CASSLGLAGFSGNTIYF. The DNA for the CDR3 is TGCGCCAGCAGCTTGGGCCTGGCAGGCTTCTCTGGAAACACCATATATTTT. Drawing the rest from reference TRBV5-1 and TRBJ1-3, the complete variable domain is KAGVTQTPRYLIKTRGQQVTLSCSPISGHRSVSWYQQTPGQGLQFLFEYFSETQRNKGNFPGRFSGRQFSNSRSEMNVSTLELGDSALYLCASSLGLAGFSGNTIYFGEGSWLTVV.

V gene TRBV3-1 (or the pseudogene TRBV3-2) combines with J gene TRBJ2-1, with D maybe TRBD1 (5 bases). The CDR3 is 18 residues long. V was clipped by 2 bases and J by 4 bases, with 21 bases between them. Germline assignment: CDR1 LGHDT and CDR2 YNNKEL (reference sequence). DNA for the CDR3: TGTGCCAGCAGCCAAATCCGAGATGCGTCAGGGCCATACAATGAGCAGTTCTTC. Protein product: CASSQIRDASGPYNEQFF.